The source of this TCR beta chain is a study of T cell changes during pregnancy in multiple sclerosis. The germline V gene has CDR1 SEHNR and CDR2 FQNEAQ (reference sequence). The ends were cut back, 2 bases at V and 4 bases at J, with 24 bases in the middle. The CDR3 contains 19 residues. Only in-frame clones appear in the TCRdb table, and some are missing; sequencing was by immunoSEQ multiplex PCR. Here the sample spans around 40,000 clones, 85% to 95% being singletons. The gene calls are TRBV7-9 and TRBJ2-1; a weak D match, TRBD1 (5 bases). Specimen: CD4+ T cells from peripheral blood mononuclear cells, collected in the second trimester of pregnancy. The source is a female donor with multiple sclerosis, enrolled in a pregnancy study. The CDR3 spells CASSLRSGPPYFFYNEQFF. For the CDR3, the DNA is TGTGCCAGCAGCTTACGCTCAGGGCCTCCGTACTTCTTTTACAATGAGCAGTTCTTC. The entire variable domain, with the rest obtained from reference TRBV7-9 and TRBJ2-1, is as follows: DTGVSQNPRHKITKRGQNVTFRCDPISEHNRLYWYRQTLGQGPEFLTYFQNEAQLEKSRLLSDRFSAERPKGSFSTLEIQRTEQGDSAMYLCASSLRSGPPYFFYNEQFFGPGTRLTVL.